Listed here are 27 T cell receptor beta chains from one sample, sequenced in a study of cytomegalovirus exposure and HLA in healthy donors. Both 60 Vbeta primers and 13 Jbeta primers went into the PCR. Some clones are missing from TCRdb's copy, which holds only in-frame ones; the method was immunoSEQ multiplex PCR. Altogether roughly 100,000 clones are present, approximately 68% being singletons, with the ten largest covering under 6%. Sequences were obtained from PBMCs. The receptors were sampled from a boy younger than 18 in good health and CMV-seropositive.

This chain joins TRBV5-6 and TRBJ1-2; 12 nucleotides align to TRBD1. Germline CDR1 SGHDT, CDR2 YYEEEE. The ends lost 4 bases at V and 7 bases at J; junction bases unmatched: 5. The CDR3 runs to 14 residues. The DNA for the CDR3 is TGTGCCAGCAGCGCGGGACAGGGGGCCGGTGGCTACACCTTC. Translated, it gives CASSAGQGAGGYTF.

The chain joins TRBV9 to TRBJ2-2; the match to TRBD1 covers 7 bases. CDR1 and CDR2 (germline): SGDLS, YYNGEE. J gave up 5 bases and V 3 bases, and 4 bases lay outside the gene matches. The CDR3 covers 14 residues. CDR3 DNA sequence: TGTGCCAGCAGCGCAACAGGGGTTACCGGGGAGCTGTTTTTT. This codes for CASSATGVTGELFF.

The chain is built from TRBV6-5 and TRBJ2-7; D possibly corresponds to TRBD1 (6 bases). V gave up 0 bases and J gave up 4 bases, with 13 bases separating them. CDR1 and CDR2 from the germline V gene are MNHEY and SVGAGI. This CDR3 spans 15 amino acids. CDR3 region: CASSYSGTIRYEQYF. CDR3 in DNA: TGTGCCAGCAGTTACTCTGGGACAATACGTTACGAGCAGTACTTC.

The count of this clone is one. This chain uses TRBV9 with TRBJ2-2; the match to TRBD2 covers 11 bases. V trimming: 3 bases; J trimming: 1 base; junction bases outside the gene matches: 11. This CDR3 region has 19 residues. Germline assignment: CDR1 SGDLS and CDR2 YYNGEE. CDR3 nucleotides: TGTGCCAGCAGCGCCCGGTCACTACTAGCGGGAGTGAACACCGGGGAGCTGTTTTTT. Translation gives CASSARSLLAGVNTGELFF.

This clone was seen a handful of times. Written as DNA, the CDR3 is TGCGCCAGCAGCCAAGTCCCCGGGGCTAGCGGGAGAGCCGGGGAGCTGTTTTTT. Translating it yields CASSQVPGASGRAGELFF. The rearrangement joins TRBV4-3 to TRBJ2-2; 10 bases map to TRBD2. V shed 1 base and J 6 bases; nucleotides not matched to a gene: 11. In germline, CDR1 is LGHNA, CDR2 YSLEER. There are 18 residues in the CDR3.

V and J are TRBV5-1 and TRBJ2-1, with TRBD2 identical over 11 bases. This CDR3 region has 16 residues. Per germline, CDR1 SGHRS and CDR2 YFSETQ. Trimming took 0 bases from V and 7 from J; bases not matched to a gene: 6. CDR3 nucleotides: TGCGCCAGCAGCTTGGAGACTAGCGGGGTTGGGAATGAGCAGTTCTTC. This codes for CASSLETSGVGNEQFF.

The chain carries TRBV10-3 and TRBJ2-7, with 8 bases aligning to TRBD1. Germline V CDR1 and CDR2: ENHRY, SYGVKD. Unmatched junction bases numbered 7, after V lost 6 bases and J lost 0 bases. The CDR3 runs to 15 residues. The CDR3 DNA reads TGTGCCATCAGAAGCCGGGACAGGTACTCCTACGAGCAGTACTTC. It translates to CAIRSRDRYSYEQYF.

The gene calls are TRBV15 and TRBJ2-6, with D hard to call. V gave up 4 bases and J gave up 0 bases, with 10 bases separating them. The germline V gene has CDR1 LNHNV and CDR2 YYDKDF (reference sequence). This CDR3 spans 16 amino acids. CDR3 sequence reads: CATSTETGSGANVLTF. CDR3 nucleotides: TGTGCCACCAGCACGGAGACGGGCTCTGGGGCCAACGTCCTGACTTTC.

This clone was counted between two and nine times. The chain couples TRBV19 to TRBJ1-4; a weak D match, TRBD1 (5 bases). Germline assignment: CDR1 LNHDA and CDR2 SQIVND (reference sequence). This CDR3 is built from 14 residues. Trimming left V 3 bases short and J 6 bases short, with 11 bases between. Here the CDR3 reads CASSIGQGYEKLFF. The CDR3 DNA follows: TGTGCCAGTAGTATCGGACAAGGGTATGAAAAACTGTTTTTT.

The chain carries TRBV5-4 and TRBJ2-1, with a weak D call TRBD1 (6 bases). The CDR3 has 15 residues. Germline V lookup: CDR1 SGHNT, CDR2 YYREEE (reference sequence). Trimming took off 1 base at V and 8 bases at J, with 16 bases between the two ends. CDR3 sequence reads: CASSLQQGRIDEQFF. Here the CDR3 DNA reads TGTGCCAGCAGCTTGCAACAGGGTAGGATCGATGAGCAGTTCTTC.

There are a few counts of this clone. J is TRBJ1-4 and V is TRBV6-1; 8 nucleotides line up with TRBD1. This CDR3 is 15 amino acids long. The V segment lost 4 bases and the J segment 6 bases; nucleotides outside the gene matches: 7. Germline V CDR1 and CDR2: MNHNS, SASEGT. CDR3 sequence (DNA): TGTGCCAGCAGTGCGCAGGGGGCGTCACATGAAAAACTGTTTTTT. The encoded protein is CASSAQGASHEKLFF.

This chain connects TRBV4-3 to TRBJ2-2; 8 positions match TRBD2. Germline CDR1 is LGHNA and CDR2 is YSLEER. The V and J ends lost 4 bases and 4 bases, in that order; junction bases with no gene match: 11. This CDR3 has 17 amino acids. DNA for the CDR3: TGCGCCAGCAGCCCCGACCCGGGACTAGTAGGCACCGGGGAGCTGTTTTTT. This translates into CASSPDPGLVGTGELFF.

The chain recombines TRBV29-1 with TRBJ2-7; D is unclear. The V and J ends lost 0 bases and 3 bases respectively, with 9 bases between them. Germline V gene lookup returns CDR1 SQVTM and CDR2 ANQGSEA. The CDR3 has 13 residues. CDR3 sequence (DNA): TGCAGCGTTGAAGATCCCTATGGCTACGAGCAGTACTTC. This sequence encodes CSVEDPYGYEQYF.

V and J are TRBV19 and TRBJ1-1; TRBD1 is a possible D gene (5 bases). The V end lost 5 bases, the J end lost 5 bases, and 21 bases lay between the germline ends. The CDR3 length is 16 residues. The V gene's germline CDR1 is LNHDA and CDR2 SQIVND (reference sequence). The CDR3 reads CASSLIGVGGGTEAFF. In DNA form, the CDR3 reads TGTGCCAGTAGTCTCATAGGGGTTGGGGGAGGAACTGAAGCTTTCTTT.

This clone appeared a few times. The chain links TRBV4-1 to TRBJ2-4; D perhaps matches TRBD2 (7 bases). Deletions cut 3 bases from V and 7 bases from J, with 13 bases between. The CDR3 is 14 amino acids. Germline V lookup: CDR1 MGHRA, CDR2 YSYEKL. DNA for the CDR3: TGCGCCAGCAGCCATTGGGGGGGGGCCAACATTCAGTACTTC. It codes for CASSHWGGANIQYF.

This chain links TRBV5-1 with TRBJ2-1; D gene ambiguous. Germline CDR1 SGHRS, CDR2 YFSETQ. Trimming cost V 4 bases and J 14 bases, with 13 bases left between them. The length of the CDR3 is 11 residues. The CDR3 sequence: CASSDDHEEFF. In DNA form, the CDR3 reads TGCGCCAGCAGCGACGACCACGAGGAGTTCTTC.

In DNA form, the CDR3 reads TGCGCCAGCAGCCAAACTACAGGGGTTCAGCCCCAGCATTTT. This translates into CASSQTTGVQPQHF. The chain combines TRBV4-3 with TRBJ1-5; TRBD1 aligns across 7 bases. V was clipped by 2 bases and J by 6 bases; unmatched bases: 4. The germline V gene encodes CDR1 LGHNA and CDR2 YSLEER. The CDR3 consists of 14 residues.

This clone was detected only a few times. The J gene is TRBJ1-3, the V gene TRBV29-1; possibly TRBD1 for D (5 bases). V was trimmed by 4 bases and J by 2 bases, leaving 12 bases between them. Germline V gives CDR1 SQVTM, CDR2 ANQGSEA. The CDR3 has 14 amino acids. The chain's CDR3 is CSVGAGGTGNTIYF. The CDR3 DNA reads as TGCAGCGTTGGAGCCGGGGGGACTGGAAACACCATATATTTT.

V is TRBV18 and J is TRBJ1-1, with a tentative D call TRBD1 (5 bases). The CDR3 is 14 amino acids. V was shortened by 3 bases and J by 4 bases, with 12 bases between the two germline ends. Germline V gene lookup returns CDR1 KGHSH and CDR2 LQKENI. The CDR3 region has the DNA TGTGCCAGCTCACCCGGGGGGTCGAGCACTGAAGCTTTCTTT. Amino acid sequence: CASSPGGSSTEAFF.

This clone was detected only a few times. The genes are TRBV7-2 and TRBJ1-3, with no clear D. Germline-derived CDR1 and CDR2 are SGHTA and FQGNSA. This CDR3 is 13 amino acids long. CDR3 coding DNA: TGTGCAGGCAAGGGAGTCTCTGGAAACACCATATATTTT. It specifies CAGKGVSGNTIYF.

This clone was seen only a few times. The chain couples TRBV7-9 to TRBJ1-4; D gene unclear. Germline CDR1 reads SEHNR; CDR2 reads FQNEAQ (reference sequence). The CDR3 length is 11 residues. V was cut by 5 bases and J by 7 bases, with 5 bases left in between. CDR3 amino acids: CASSLLEKLFF. For the CDR3, the DNA is TGTGCCAGCAGCCTTCTTGAAAAACTGTTTTTT.

The CDR3 region is CASSPPGEYEQYF. CDR3 DNA: TGTGCCAGCTCACCACCGGGAGAATACGAGCAGTACTTC. The chain combines TRBV18 with TRBJ2-7; a possible D gene is TRBD2 (5 bases). Trimming shortened V by 0 bases and J by 4 bases, and 7 bases separated the two germline ends. This CDR3 region has 13 residues. CDR1 is KGHSH and CDR2 is LQKENI in the germline V gene.

The V call is TRBV5-6, the J call TRBJ1-6, with D possibly TRBD1 on 5 matching bases. The V gene lost 0 bases and the J gene lost 6 bases, with 13 bases spanning the gap. CDR1 SGHDT and CDR2 YYEEEE come from the germline V gene. The CDR3 sequence is 16 residues long. The CDR3 DNA follows: TGTGCCAGCAGCTTGGCCGTAGGGGCTGGTAATTCACCCCTCCACTTT. Protein sequence: CASSLAVGAGNSPLHF.

This clone occurred a few times. The chain uses TRBV7-2 and TRBJ2-5; 9 positions agree with TRBD1. Germline V CDR1 and CDR2: SGHTA, FQGNSA. J gave up 3 bases and V 0 bases, and 5 bases lay outside the gene matches. The CDR3 runs to 16 residues. CDR3 bases: TGTGCCAGCAGCTTAGCGCAGGGACAGGGAGAAGAGACCCAGTACTTC. Amino acid sequence: CASSLAQGQGEETQYF.

J is TRBJ1-2 and V is TRBV13; tentative D call: TRBD1 (5 bases). CDR3 length: 15 residues. Germline V gives CDR1 PRHDT, CDR2 FYEKMQ (reference sequence). The V end was cut by 1 base, the J end by 4 bases, with 13 bases between. CDR3: CASSLVAGQGYGYTF. CDR3 bases: TGTGCCAGCAGCTTAGTGGCCGGGCAGGGCTATGGCTACACCTTC.

The genes are TRBV5-5 and TRBJ2-7, with D possibly TRBD1 on 6 matching bases. The V end was cut by 4 bases, the J end by 5 bases, with 19 bases between. Germline-derived CDR1 and CDR2 are SGHKS and YYEKEE (reference sequence). The CDR3 contains 15 residues. The CDR3: CASSKSNRAGDEQYF. CDR3 coding DNA: TGTGCCAGCAGCAAATCCAACAGGGCTGGGGACGAGCAGTACTTC.

This clone was recorded a few times. V gene TRBV6-5 combines with J gene TRBJ2-5; the match to TRBD2 covers 13 bases. The last part of the DNA fits TRBJ2-7 better; the J call may be wrong. Germline V CDR1 and CDR2: MNHEY, SVGAGI. The CDR3 has 16 amino acids. As DNA, the CDR3 is TGTGCCAGCAGTTACTCGGGACTAGCGGGACGGTACGAGCAGTACTTC. Its protein product is CASSYSGLAGRYEQYF.